A selection of T cell receptor beta chains follows, all from one sample in a study of blood T cell repertoires in COVID-19. Assay: immunoSEQ multiplex PCR; the TCRdb copy retains only in-frame clones and omits some. The sample carries tens of thousands of clones, roughly 70% recorded once. Sequenced material: peripheral blood. Receptors were obtained from a man aged 70-80 years with COVID-19, enrolled during active disease. Each CDR3 is given with its conserved first and last residue. Each record gives: clone size, D gene, V gene, J gene, CDR3 protein, CDR3 DNA. The D gene is left open where the match is weak. The size of a clone is reported for some rows only, either as once, few or many, or as a class for expanded clones.

NA	TRBD2	TRBV5-1	TRBJ2-1	CASSLQGGIGNEQFF	TGCGCCAGCAGCTTGCAGGGAGGGATTGGCAATGAGCAGTTCTTC
NA	TRBD1	TRBV2	TRBJ2-7	CASRRDRGRWYEQYF	TGTGCCAGCAGGAGAGACAGGGGGCGGTGGTACGAGCAGTACTTC
NA	NA	TRBV6-1	TRBJ2-3	CASSEVYKGHRGDTQYF	TGTGCCAGCAGTGAAGTATATAAGGGACATAGGGGGGATACGCAGTATTTT
NA	NA	TRBV14	TRBJ1-2	CASSQDHAGYYGYTF	TGTGCCAGCAGCCAAGATCACGCGGGCTACTATGGCTACACCTTC
NA	TRBD1	TRBV3-1/TRBV3-2	TRBJ2-7	CASGGGQGGAYEQYF	TGTGCCAGCGGGGGAGGACAGGGGGGAGCCTACGAGCAGTACTTC
NA	NA	TRBV2	TRBJ2-3	CASSKSPDTQYF	TGTGCCAGCAGCAAATCCCCAGATACGCAGTATTTT
once	NA	TRBV11-3	TRBJ2-2	CASSLVLGGTGELFF	TGTGCCAGCAGCTTAGTTTTAGGGGGCACCGGGGAGCTGTTTTTT
NA	NA	TRBV5-4	TRBJ1-4	CASSLNSDNEKLFF	TGTGCCAGCAGCTTGAACAGTGATAATGAAAAACTGTTTTTT
many	TRBD1	TRBV5-4	TRBJ2-1	CASSTTGGSYNEQFF	TGTGCCAGCAGCACGACAGGGGGCTCCTACAATGAGCAGTTCTTC
NA	NA	TRBV28	TRBJ2-5	CASSLFGSRVRETQYF	TGTGCCAGCAGTTTATTTGGTAGCAGGGTCCGTGAGACCCAGTACTTC
NA	TRBD2	TRBV9	TRBJ2-3	CASSSLAGGATDTQYF	TGTGCCAGCAGCTCCCTAGCGGGAGGAGCCACAGATACGCAGTATTTT
few	TRBD1	TRBV7-9	TRBJ1-3	CASSWDSLTHSSGNTIYF	TGTGCCAGCAGTTGGGACAGCCTCACCCATTCCTCTGGAAACACCATATATTTT
NA	NA	TRBV7-2	TRBJ1-6	CASSLMQGPYNSPLHF	TGTGCCAGCAGCTTAATGCAGGGGCCCTATAATTCACCCCTCCACTTT
NA	TRBD1	TRBV5-1	TRBJ1-6	CASSSGQGAGSPLHF	TGCGCCAGCAGCTCGGGACAGGGGGCAGGTTCACCCCTCCACTTT
few	NA	TRBV27	TRBJ2-1	CASSLSGLHNEQFF	TGTGCCAGCAGTTTATCGGGACTTCACAATGAGCAGTTCTTC
NA	TRBD1	TRBV14	TRBJ2-6	CASSQTLYTGGLTF	TGTGCCAGCAGCCAAACGCTCTATACAGGGGGCCTGACTTTC
NA	TRBD2	TRBV28	TRBJ2-3	CASSWDYSTDTQYF	TGTGCCAGTTCCTGGGACTATAGCACAGATACGCAGTATTTT